One and the same sample provided the 26 T cell receptor beta chains below, sequenced in a study of T cells in Graves' hyperthyroidism and ophthalmopathy. TCR beta CDR3 regions were amplified from RNA. The primer set for the first-round RT-PCR of the TCR CDR3 was HTBI. TCRdb called the multiplex PCR reads again in MiXCR, with one record for every CDR3 protein. The sample shows 500,000 to 700,000 distinct CDR3 sequences, 16% of them seen only once. Sequenced: blood. These receptors all stem from a young woman with Graves' hyperthyroidism.

As concerns this clonotype: One junction end does not reproduce the germline sequence, and a read error may be involved. V gene TRBV27 combines with J gene TRBJ1-1, with a weak D call TRBD1 (5 bases). CDR1 and CDR2 (germline): MNHEY, SMNVEV (reference sequence). The CDR3 runs to 13 residues. The CDR3 bases are TGTACCAGCAGTTTGGCCGACAGCACTGAAGCTTTCTTT. It yields the protein CTSSLADSTEAFF.

This clonotype was counted ten times or more. This chain links TRBV6-2 or TRBV6-3 with TRBJ1-5; 8 bases are shared with TRBD1. Germline trimming cut 2 bases from V and 2 bases from J; bases unmatched to any gene: 8. Germline V gives CDR1 MNHEY, CDR2 SVGEGT. This CDR3 has 17 amino acids. The CDR3 loop reads CASSYTGTGYGNQPQHF. The CDR3 DNA reads TGTGCCAGCAGTTACACCGGGACAGGCTATGGCAATCAGCCCCAGCATTTT.

This clonotype was observed a few times. The V and J genes are TRBV25-1 and TRBJ1-2; a weak D match, TRBD1 (5 bases). The CDR3 extends over 14 amino acids. The germline CDR1 and CDR2 sequences are MGHDK and SYGVNS. V was pared by 2 bases and J by 2 bases, with 9 bases between. The CDR3 region has the DNA TGTGCCAGCAGTGAAGCAGGGACGAACTATGGCTACACCTTC. Translating it yields CASSEAGTNYGYTF.

Ten or more counts support this clonotype. This chain connects TRBV6-1 to TRBJ2-7; tentatively, D is TRBD1 or TRBD2 (5 bases each). The germline V gene encodes CDR1 MNHNS and CDR2 SASEGT. The CDR3 totals 13 residues. The V end lost 8 bases, the J end lost 1 base, and 12 bases lay between the germline ends. The CDR3 protein is CASREGRSYEQYF. As DNA, the CDR3 is TGTGCCAGCCGCGAGGGGAGATCCTACGAGCAGTACTTC.

In its sample, this clonotype was seen a few times. This rearrangement joins TRBV12-3 or TRBV12-4 to TRBJ1-4; D is ambiguous. The V gene lost 3 bases and the J gene lost 4 bases, with 6 bases spanning the gap. The CDR3 runs to 13 residues. The chain's CDR3 is CASSLRFNEKLFF. DNA for the CDR3: TGTGCCAGCAGTTTGCGGTTTAATGAAAAACTGTTTTTT.

This clonotype was detected only a few times. A much larger clone lies a single base off, so this may be a read error. The rearrangement uses TRBV2 and TRBJ2-1, with a possible D match to TRBD1 (6 bases). Trimming stripped 5 bases from V and 2 bases from J, with 16 bases between. CDR3 length: 16 amino acids. CDR1 and CDR2 (germline): SNHLY, FYNNEI. CDR3 protein: CASSPRSGAPYNEQFF. CDR3 bases: TGTGCCAGCAGTCCACGGTCAGGGGCCCCCTACAATGAGCAGTTCTTC.

The chain combines TRBV7-9 with TRBJ1-2; D is ambiguous. V shed 5 bases and J shed 4 bases, with 11 bases lying between them. Germline V gene sequence: CDR1 SEHNR, CDR2 FQNEAQ (reference sequence). The CDR3 runs 13 residues. The CDR3 coding sequence is TGTGCCAGCAGCCCTAGCGGCAGCTATGGCTACACCTTC. Translated: CASSPSGSYGYTF.

This clonotype was counted a few times. The V call is TRBV20-1, the J call TRBJ2-1; 8 positions match TRBD2. Looked up from germline, CDR1 is DFQATT and CDR2 is SNEGSKA (reference sequence). This CDR3 comprises 16 residues. The V gene end was trimmed by 0 bases and the J gene end by 6 bases; junction bases not matched to a gene: 10. The CDR3 DNA reads TGCAGTGCTAGAGATTGGAGGCGGGGGGTCCCCAATGAGCAGTTCTTC. Residues: CSARDWRRGVPNEQFF.

Ten or more counts support this clonotype. The CDR3 DNA is TGTGCCAGCAGTGGGCCCCCCGGGGTTCTCTCCGAGCAGTACTTC. This gives the protein CASSGPPGVLSEQYF. The rearrangement uses TRBV2 and TRBJ2-7; possible D gene TRBD2, 5 bases. CDR1 and CDR2 (germline): SNHLY, FYNNEI. Trimming removed 4 bases from V and 6 bases from J, with 19 bases in between. The CDR3 is made up of 15 amino acids.

There are a few counts of this clonotype. The gene calls are TRBV19 and TRBJ1-5, with no clear D. The CDR3 extends over 11 amino acids. From germline, CDR1 is LNHDA and CDR2 SQIVND (reference sequence). The ends were cut back, 3 bases at V and 9 bases at J, with 6 bases in the middle. DNA of the CDR3: TGTGCCAGTAGTATCGGAGGGCCCCAGCATTTT. Residues: CASSIGGPQHF.

The sample holds a few counts of this clonotype. The chain carries TRBV3-1 and TRBJ1-2; 8 bases align to TRBD1. The V gene's germline CDR1 is LGHDT and CDR2 YNNKEL (reference sequence). Trimming took 0 bases from V and 8 from J; bases not matched to a gene: 5. The CDR3 is 14 amino acids. The CDR3 DNA reads as TGTGCCAGCAGCCAAGACAGGGGGCGCGGAGGCTACACCTTC. It yields the protein CASSQDRGRGGYTF.

A note on this clonotype: This may stem from a read error, because a much larger clone lies one nucleotide away. The rearrangement uses TRBV20-1 and TRBJ1-5; D possibly corresponds to TRBD1 (6 bases). Germline-derived CDR1 and CDR2 are DFQATT and SNEGSKA (reference sequence). The CDR3 spans 13 residues. V was trimmed by 6 bases and J by 4 bases, leaving 13 bases between them. CDR3 loop: CSAGGRENQPQHF. The CDR3 nucleotides read TGCAGTGCCGGGGGGCGGGAAAATCAGCCCCAGCATTTT.

The chain recombines TRBV9 with TRBJ2-1; D is possibly TRBD2 (7 bases). The length of the CDR3 is 17 residues. V was pared by 0 bases and J by 5 bases, with 18 bases between. Germline loops: CDR1 SGDLS, CDR2 YYNGEE. The CDR3 region has the DNA TGTGCCAGCAGCGTAGAGGAGGGGGGGTACCAAAACAATGAGCAGTTCTTC. Protein: CASSVEEGGYQNNEQFF.

As to this clonotype: The junction departs from germline at one end; a sequencing error may be responsible. For the CDR3, the DNA is TGTGCCAGCAGTTACTCCGGGGGTCTGGCCAAAAACATTCAGTGCTTC. Translating gives CASSYSGGLAKNIQCF. The chain couples TRBV6-6 to TRBJ2-4, with D possibly TRBD2 on 6 matching bases. Per the germline V gene, CDR1 is MNHNY and CDR2 is SVGAGI (reference sequence). The CDR3 covers 16 residues.

The chain combines TRBV15 with TRBJ2-4; 9 bases fit TRBD1. Germline V CDR1 and CDR2: LNHNV, YYDKDF (reference sequence). The CDR3 length is 16 residues. Trimming removed 6 bases from V and 1 base from J; junction bases left unmatched: 7. The CDR3 DNA follows: TGTGCCACCAGAACCGGGACAGGGTCGGCCAAAAACATTCAGTACTTC. Protein sequence: CATRTGTGSAKNIQYF.

V and J are TRBV5-4 and TRBJ1-2, with a tentative D call TRBD1 (5 bases). V was cut by 0 bases and J by 2 bases, with 8 bases left in between. The CDR3 covers 14 residues. CDR1 is SGHNT and CDR2 is YYREEE in the germline V gene (reference sequence). CDR3 region: CASSLDPGNYGYTF. The CDR3, as DNA: TGTGCCAGCAGCTTGGATCCAGGGAACTATGGCTACACCTTC.

The table lists this clonotype with a few counts. The chain links TRBV7-9 to TRBJ2-5; the D is unclear. The V gene lost 5 bases and the J gene lost 9 bases, with 19 bases spanning the gap. CDR1 and CDR2 (germline): SEHNR, FQNEAQ (reference sequence). The CDR3 extends over 14 amino acids. This CDR3 reads CASSLPGPAASQYF. The CDR3 DNA is TGTGCCAGCAGCCTCCCCGGCCCCGCGGCGTCCCAGTACTTC.

This clonotype came up many times. The chain has TRBV12-3 or TRBV12-4 and TRBJ2-1; D might be TRBD2 (5 bases). The CDR3 is 14 residues long. The V and J ends lost 2 bases and 5 bases respectively, with 10 bases between them. Here the CDR3 DNA reads TGTGCCAGCAGTTTACGCGGGCGCAACAATGAGCAGTTCTTC. It codes for CASSLRGRNNEQFF.

This clonotype has a handful of counts. V usage is TRBV13 and J usage is TRBJ1-2; D remains ambiguous. Per germline, CDR1 PRHDT and CDR2 FYEKMQ (reference sequence). V was pared by 4 bases and J by 2 bases, with 14 bases between. This CDR3 contains 15 residues. CDR3 DNA: TGTGCCAGCAGCTCCCTTAGGACGGACAACTATGGCTACACCTTC. The encoded protein is CASSSLRTDNYGYTF.

The CDR3: CASSERRFYNSPLHF. DNA of the CDR3: TGTGCCAGCAGTGAGCGGCGGTTCTATAATTCACCCCTCCACTTT. The chain combines TRBV6-1 with TRBJ1-6, with D uncertain. The CDR3 has 15 amino acids. Germline V lookup: CDR1 MNHNS, CDR2 SASEGT. Trimming left V 3 bases short and J 3 bases short, with 9 bases between.

This chain links TRBV5-5 with TRBJ2-1, with D possibly being TRBD2 (6 bases). V dropped 4 bases and J dropped 2 bases, with 16 bases sitting between them. The CDR3 is 16 residues long. Germline assignment: CDR1 SGHKS and CDR2 YYEKEE (reference sequence). CDR3 sequence: CASSISGDAPYNEQFF. The CDR3 nucleotides are TGTGCCAGCAGCATTAGCGGAGACGCCCCCTACAATGAGCAGTTCTTC.

This clonotype was seen repeatedly, ten times or more. The chain recombines TRBV12-3 or TRBV12-4 with TRBJ2-5; a possible D gene is TRBD1 (6 bases). The CDR3 is 12 amino acids. V gave up 6 bases and J gave up 5 bases, with 10 bases separating them. CDR3: CASSSQGETQYF. CDR3 nucleotides: TGTGCCAGCAGCTCCCAGGGGGAGACCCAGTACTTC.

There are many counts of this clonotype. The chain is built from TRBV11-3 and TRBJ2-3; a weak D match, TRBD2 (6 bases). Germline V lookup: CDR1 SGHNT, CDR2 YENEEA. The CDR3 is made up of 15 amino acids. The V gene lost 5 bases and the J gene lost 1 base, with 13 bases spanning the gap. The CDR3 region has the DNA TGTGCCAGCAGCCGAAGGAGGGGAGGCACAGATACGCAGTATTTT. Protein sequence: CASSRRRGGTDTQYF.

This clonotype showed up just a few times. A much bigger clone sits one base away, suggesting this may be a read error. This sequence joins TRBV7-2 and TRBJ2-7; D is possibly TRBD2 (6 bases). CDR3 length: 16 residues. CDR1 is SGHTA, CDR2 FQGNSA, per germline. V was pared by 0 bases and J by 6 bases, with 18 bases between. CDR3 DNA: TGTGCCAGCAGCTTAGCTCCCAGGACTATGATACCCGAGCAGTACTTC. Translated, it gives CASSLAPRTMIPEQYF.

The rearrangement links TRBV3-1 to TRBJ2-1; 7 bases map to TRBD2. Germline loops: CDR1 LGHDT, CDR2 YNNKEL (reference sequence). The J segment lost 3 bases and the V segment lost 0 bases, leaving 20 bases of the junction unmatched. The CDR3 is 21 amino acids. The CDR3 is CASSQDGLAGIESSIYNEQFF. The CDR3 nucleotides are TGTGCCAGCAGCCAAGATGGGTTAGCGGGCATCGAGTCCAGTATCTACAATGAGCAGTTCTTC.

The chain links TRBV5-1 to TRBJ2-5; TRBD1 aligns across 7 bases. V lost 0 bases and J lost 2; bases outside the gene matches: 10. Germline assignment: CDR1 SGHRS and CDR2 YFSETQ. The CDR3 is made up of 17 amino acids. As DNA, the CDR3 is TGCGCCAGCAGCTTGGCTTGGGACAGAGACCGACAAGAGACCCAGTACTTC. It is translated as CASSLAWDRDRQETQYF.